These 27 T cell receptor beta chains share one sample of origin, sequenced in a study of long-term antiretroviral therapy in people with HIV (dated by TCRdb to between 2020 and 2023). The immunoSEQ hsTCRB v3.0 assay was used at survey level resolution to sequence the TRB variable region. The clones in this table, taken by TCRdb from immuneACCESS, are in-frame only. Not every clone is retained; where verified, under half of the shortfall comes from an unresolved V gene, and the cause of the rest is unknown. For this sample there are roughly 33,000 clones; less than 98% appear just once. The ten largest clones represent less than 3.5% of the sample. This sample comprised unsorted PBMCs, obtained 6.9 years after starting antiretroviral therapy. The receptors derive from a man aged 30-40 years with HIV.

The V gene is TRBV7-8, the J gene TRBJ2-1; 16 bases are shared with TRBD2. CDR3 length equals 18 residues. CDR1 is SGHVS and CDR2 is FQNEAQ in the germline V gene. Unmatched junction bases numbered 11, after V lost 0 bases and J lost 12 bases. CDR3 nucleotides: TGTGCCAGCAGCTTAGCGCGGGGGACTAGCGGGGGGGCGCATCGGCAGTTCTTC. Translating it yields CASSLARGTSGGAHRQFF.

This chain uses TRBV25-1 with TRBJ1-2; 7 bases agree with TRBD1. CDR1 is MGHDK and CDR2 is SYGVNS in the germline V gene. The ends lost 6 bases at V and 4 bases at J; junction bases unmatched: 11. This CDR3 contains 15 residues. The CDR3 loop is CASSPDRVSTYGYTF. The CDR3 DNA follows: TGTGCCAGCAGCCCAGACAGGGTGTCAACCTATGGCTACACCTTC.

The CDR3 region is CATSRSLSSPQHF. The CDR3, as DNA: TGTGCCACCAGCAGGTCCCTATCGTCCCCCCAGCATTTT. The chain uses TRBV15 and TRBJ1-5; D gene uncertain. The germline CDR1 and CDR2 sequences are LNHNV and YYDKDF (reference sequence). The CDR3 extends over 13 amino acids. V was shortened by 3 bases and J by 10 bases, with 13 bases between the two germline ends.

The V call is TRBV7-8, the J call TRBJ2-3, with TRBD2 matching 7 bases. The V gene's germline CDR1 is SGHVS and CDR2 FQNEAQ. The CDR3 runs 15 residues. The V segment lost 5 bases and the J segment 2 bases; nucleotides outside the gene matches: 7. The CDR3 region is CASSGPSGDTDTQYF. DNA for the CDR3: TGTGCCAGCAGCGGCCCTAGCGGAGACACAGATACGCAGTATTTT.

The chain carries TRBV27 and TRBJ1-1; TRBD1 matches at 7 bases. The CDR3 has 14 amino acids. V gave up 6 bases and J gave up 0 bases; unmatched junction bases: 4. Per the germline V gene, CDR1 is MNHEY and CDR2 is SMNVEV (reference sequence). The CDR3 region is CASRKGQMNTEAFF. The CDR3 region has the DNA TGTGCCAGCAGGAAGGGACAGATGAACACTGAAGCTTTCTTT.

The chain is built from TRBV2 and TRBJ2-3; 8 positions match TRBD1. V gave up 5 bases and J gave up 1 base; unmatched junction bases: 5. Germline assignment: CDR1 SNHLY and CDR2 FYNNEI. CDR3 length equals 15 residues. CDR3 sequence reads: CASSHRDRRTDTQYF. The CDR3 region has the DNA TGTGCCAGCAGTCACCGGGACAGGCGCACAGATACGCAGTATTTT.

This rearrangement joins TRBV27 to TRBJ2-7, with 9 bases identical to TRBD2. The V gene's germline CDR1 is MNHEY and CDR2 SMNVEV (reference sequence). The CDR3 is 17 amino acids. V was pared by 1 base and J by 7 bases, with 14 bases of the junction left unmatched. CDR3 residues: CASSLLGGLAGVGEQYF. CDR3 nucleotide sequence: TGTGCCAGCAGTTTATTAGGGGGGTTAGCGGGAGTTGGAGAGCAGTACTTC.

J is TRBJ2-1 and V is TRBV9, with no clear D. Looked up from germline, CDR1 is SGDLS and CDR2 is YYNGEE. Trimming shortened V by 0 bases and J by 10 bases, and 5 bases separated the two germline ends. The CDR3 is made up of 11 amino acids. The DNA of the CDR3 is TGTGCCAGCAGCGTAGGGAGCGAGCAGTTCTTC. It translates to CASSVGSEQFF.

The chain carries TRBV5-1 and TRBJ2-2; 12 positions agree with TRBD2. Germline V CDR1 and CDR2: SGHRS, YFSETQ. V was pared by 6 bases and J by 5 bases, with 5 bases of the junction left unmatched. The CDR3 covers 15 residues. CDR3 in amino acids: CASKLAGGGTGELFF. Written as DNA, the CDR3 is TGCGCCAGCAAACTAGCGGGAGGCGGTACCGGGGAGCTGTTTTTT.

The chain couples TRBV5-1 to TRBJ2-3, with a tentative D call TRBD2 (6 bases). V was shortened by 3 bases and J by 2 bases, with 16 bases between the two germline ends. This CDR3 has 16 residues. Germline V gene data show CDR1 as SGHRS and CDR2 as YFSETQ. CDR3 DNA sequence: TGCGCCAGCAGCTACTTCCGGGTAGCGGCCACAGATACGCAGTATTTT. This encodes CASSYFRVAATDTQYF.

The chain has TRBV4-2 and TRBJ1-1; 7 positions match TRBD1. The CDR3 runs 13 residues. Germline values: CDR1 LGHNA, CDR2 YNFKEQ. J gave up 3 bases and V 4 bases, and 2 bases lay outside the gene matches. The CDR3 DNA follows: TGTGCCAGCAGCCCAGGGGGGGACACTGAAGCTTTCTTT. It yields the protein CASSPGGDTEAFF.

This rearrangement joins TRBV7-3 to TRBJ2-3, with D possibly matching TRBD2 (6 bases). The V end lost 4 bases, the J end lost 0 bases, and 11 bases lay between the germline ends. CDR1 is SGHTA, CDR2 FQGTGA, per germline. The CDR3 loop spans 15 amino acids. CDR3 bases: TGTGCCAGCAGCTCCGCCGGGGGTAGCACAGATACGCAGTATTTT. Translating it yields CASSSAGGSTDTQYF.

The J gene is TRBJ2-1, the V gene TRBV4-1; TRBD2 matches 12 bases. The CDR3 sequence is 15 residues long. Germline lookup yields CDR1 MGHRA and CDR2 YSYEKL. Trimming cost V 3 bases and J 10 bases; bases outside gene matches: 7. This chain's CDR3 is CASSQTSGRAMEQFF. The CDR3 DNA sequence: TGCGCCAGCAGCCAGACTAGCGGGAGAGCCATGGAGCAGTTCTTC.

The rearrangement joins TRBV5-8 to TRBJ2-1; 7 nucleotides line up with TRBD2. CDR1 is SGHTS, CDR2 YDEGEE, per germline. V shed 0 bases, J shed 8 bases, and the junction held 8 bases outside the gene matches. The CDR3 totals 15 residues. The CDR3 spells CASSLVAGEGDEQFF. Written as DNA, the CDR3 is TGTGCCAGCAGCTTGGTTGCGGGAGAGGGTGATGAGCAGTTCTTC.

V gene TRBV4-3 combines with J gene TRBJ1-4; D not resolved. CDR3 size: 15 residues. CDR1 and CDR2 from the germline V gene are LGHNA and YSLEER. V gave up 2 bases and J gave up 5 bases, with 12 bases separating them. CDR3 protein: CASSQNGGLNEKLFF. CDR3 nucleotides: TGCGCCAGCAGCCAAAACGGTGGGCTAAATGAAAAACTGTTTTTT.

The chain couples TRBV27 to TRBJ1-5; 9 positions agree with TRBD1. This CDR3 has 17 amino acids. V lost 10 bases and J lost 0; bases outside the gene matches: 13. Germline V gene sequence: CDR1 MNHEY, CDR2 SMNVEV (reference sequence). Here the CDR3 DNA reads TGTGCCAAAGCAGGTATCCGGACAGGGGATAGCAATCAGCCCCAGCATTTT. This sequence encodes CAKAGIRTGDSNQPQHF.

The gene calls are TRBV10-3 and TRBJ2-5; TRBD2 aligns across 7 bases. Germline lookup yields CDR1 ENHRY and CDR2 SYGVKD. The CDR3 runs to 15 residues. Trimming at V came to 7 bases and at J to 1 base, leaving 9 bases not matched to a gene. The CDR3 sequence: CAITEQAGSQETQYF. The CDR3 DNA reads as TGTGCCATCACGGAGCAAGCGGGATCCCAAGAGACCCAGTACTTC.

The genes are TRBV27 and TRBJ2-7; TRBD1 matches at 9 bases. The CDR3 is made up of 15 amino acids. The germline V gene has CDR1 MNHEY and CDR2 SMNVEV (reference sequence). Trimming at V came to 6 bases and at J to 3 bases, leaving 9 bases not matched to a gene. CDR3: CASRYTGTGSYEQYF. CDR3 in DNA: TGTGCCAGCAGGTACACCGGGACAGGGAGCTACGAGCAGTACTTC.

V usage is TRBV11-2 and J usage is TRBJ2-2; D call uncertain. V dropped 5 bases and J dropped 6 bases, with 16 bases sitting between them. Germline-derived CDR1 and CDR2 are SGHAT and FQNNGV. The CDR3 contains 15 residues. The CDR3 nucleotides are TGTGCCAGCAGCCCCCATCAGGCGCGAGCCGGGGAGCTGTTTTTT. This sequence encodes CASSPHQARAGELFF.

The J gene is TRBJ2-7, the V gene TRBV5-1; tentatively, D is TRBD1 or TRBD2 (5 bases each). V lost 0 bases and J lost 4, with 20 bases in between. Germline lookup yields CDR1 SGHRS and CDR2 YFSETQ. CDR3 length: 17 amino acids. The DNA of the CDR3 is TGCGCCAGCAGCTTGGGGCTCCGGGACGGATTAGGATACGAGCAGTACTTC. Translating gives CASSLGLRDGLGYEQYF.

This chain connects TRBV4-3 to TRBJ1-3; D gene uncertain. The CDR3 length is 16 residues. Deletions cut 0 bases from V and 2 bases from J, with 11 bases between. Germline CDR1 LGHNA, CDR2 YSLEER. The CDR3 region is CASSQDFHAPGNTIYF. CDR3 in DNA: TGCGCCAGCAGCCAAGATTTTCACGCGCCTGGAAACACCATATATTTT.

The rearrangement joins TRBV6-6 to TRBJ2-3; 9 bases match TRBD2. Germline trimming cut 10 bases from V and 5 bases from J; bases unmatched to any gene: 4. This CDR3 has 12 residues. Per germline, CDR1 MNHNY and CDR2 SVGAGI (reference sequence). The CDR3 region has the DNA TGTGCCAATAGCGGGAGCGGAGATACGCAGTATTTT. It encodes CANSGSGDTQYF.

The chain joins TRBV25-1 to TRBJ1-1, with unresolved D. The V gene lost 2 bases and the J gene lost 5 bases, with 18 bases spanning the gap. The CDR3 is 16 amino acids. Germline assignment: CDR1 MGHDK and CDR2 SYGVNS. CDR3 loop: CASSETGGGEETEAFF. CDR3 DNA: TGTGCCAGCAGTGAAACGGGTGGCGGCGAGGAGACTGAAGCTTTCTTT.

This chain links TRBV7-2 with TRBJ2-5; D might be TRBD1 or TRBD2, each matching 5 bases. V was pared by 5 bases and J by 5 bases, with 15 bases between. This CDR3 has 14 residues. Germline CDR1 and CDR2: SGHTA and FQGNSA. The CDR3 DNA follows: TGTGCCAGCAGCCGCCCGGGGCCGGGGGAGACCCAGTACTTC. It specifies CASSRPGPGETQYF.

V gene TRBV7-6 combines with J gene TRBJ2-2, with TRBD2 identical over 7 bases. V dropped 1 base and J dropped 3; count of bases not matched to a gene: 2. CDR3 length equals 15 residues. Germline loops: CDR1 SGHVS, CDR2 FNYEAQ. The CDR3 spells CASSLGGGYTGELFF. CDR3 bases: TGTGCCAGCAGCTTAGGGGGGGGATACACCGGGGAGCTGTTTTTT.

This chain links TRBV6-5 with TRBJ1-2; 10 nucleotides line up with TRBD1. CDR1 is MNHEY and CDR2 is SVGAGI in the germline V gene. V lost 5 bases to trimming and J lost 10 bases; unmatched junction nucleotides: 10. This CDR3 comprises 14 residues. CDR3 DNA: TGTGCCAGCAGTACACTTGGGACAGGGGAAATCTACACCTTC. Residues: CASSTLGTGEIYTF.

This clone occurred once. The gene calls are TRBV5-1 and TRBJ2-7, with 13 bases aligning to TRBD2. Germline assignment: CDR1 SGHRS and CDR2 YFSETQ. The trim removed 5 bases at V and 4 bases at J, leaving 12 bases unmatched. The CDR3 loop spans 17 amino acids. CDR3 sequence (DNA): TGCGCCAGCAGACCACAGCCCTGGACTAGCGGGGGTTACGAGCAGTACTTC. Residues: CASRPQPWTSGGYEQYF.